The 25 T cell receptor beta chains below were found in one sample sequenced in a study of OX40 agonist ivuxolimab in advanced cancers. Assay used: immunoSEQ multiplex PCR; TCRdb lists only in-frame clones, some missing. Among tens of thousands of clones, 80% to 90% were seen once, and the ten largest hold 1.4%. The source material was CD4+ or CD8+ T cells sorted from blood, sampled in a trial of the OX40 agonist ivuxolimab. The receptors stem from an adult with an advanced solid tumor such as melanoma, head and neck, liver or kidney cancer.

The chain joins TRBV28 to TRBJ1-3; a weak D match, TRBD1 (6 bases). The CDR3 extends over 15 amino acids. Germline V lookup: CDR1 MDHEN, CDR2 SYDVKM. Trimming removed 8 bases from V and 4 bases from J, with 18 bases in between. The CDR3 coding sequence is TGTGCCAGCGGATTATTCGGCAGGGGCGGAAACACCATATATTTT. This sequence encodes CASGLFGRGGNTIYF.

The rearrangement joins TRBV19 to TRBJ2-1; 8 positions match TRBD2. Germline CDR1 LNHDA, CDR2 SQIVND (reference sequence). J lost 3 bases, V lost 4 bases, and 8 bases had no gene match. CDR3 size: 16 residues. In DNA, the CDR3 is TGTGCCAGTAGTAATTACGGCGGGAGGATCTACAATGAGCAGTTCTTC. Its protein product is CASSNYGGRIYNEQFF.

The CDR3 bases are TGTGCCAGTAGTATACCCCCCGGAGGGGCTGGAAACACCATATATTTT. Protein sequence: CASSIPPGGAGNTIYF. The V call is TRBV19, the J call TRBJ1-3; D perhaps matches TRBD1 (5 bases). Trimming cost V 2 bases and J 2 bases, with 13 bases left between them. Germline V lookup: CDR1 LNHDA, CDR2 SQIVND (reference sequence). The CDR3 is 16 amino acids.

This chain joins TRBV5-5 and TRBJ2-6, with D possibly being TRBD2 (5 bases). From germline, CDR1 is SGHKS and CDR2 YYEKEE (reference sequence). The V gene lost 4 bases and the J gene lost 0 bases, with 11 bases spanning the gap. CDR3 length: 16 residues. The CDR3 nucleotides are TGTGCCAGCAGCGCGGGTGGGAGCTCTGGGGCCAACGTCCTGACTTTC. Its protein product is CASSAGGSSGANVLTF.

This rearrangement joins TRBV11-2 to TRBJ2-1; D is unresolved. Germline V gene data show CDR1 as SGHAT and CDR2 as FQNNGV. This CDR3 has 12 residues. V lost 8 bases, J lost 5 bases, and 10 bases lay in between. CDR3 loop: CASRRVHNEQFF. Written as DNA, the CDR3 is TGTGCCAGCCGCAGAGTCCACAATGAGCAGTTCTTC.

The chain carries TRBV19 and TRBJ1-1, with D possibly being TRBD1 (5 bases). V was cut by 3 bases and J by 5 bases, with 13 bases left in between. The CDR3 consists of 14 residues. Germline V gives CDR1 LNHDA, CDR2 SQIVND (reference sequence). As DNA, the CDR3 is TGTGCCAGTAGTATGGGCAGGGACGGGACTGAAGCTTTCTTT. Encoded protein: CASSMGRDGTEAFF.

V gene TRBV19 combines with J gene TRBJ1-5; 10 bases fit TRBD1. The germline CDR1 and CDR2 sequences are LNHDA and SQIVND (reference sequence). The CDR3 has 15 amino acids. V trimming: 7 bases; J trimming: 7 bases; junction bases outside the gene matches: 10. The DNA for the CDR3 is TGTGCCAGTACCTTCGAGACAGGGGGCTGGCAGCCCCAGCATTTT. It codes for CASTFETGGWQPQHF.

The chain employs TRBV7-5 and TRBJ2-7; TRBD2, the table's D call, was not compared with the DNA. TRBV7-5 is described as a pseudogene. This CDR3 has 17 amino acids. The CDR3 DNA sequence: TGTGCCAGAAGCTTAAGGGGCGAGCGGGAGTCCTCCTACGAGCAGTACTTC. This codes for CARSLRGERESSYEQYF.

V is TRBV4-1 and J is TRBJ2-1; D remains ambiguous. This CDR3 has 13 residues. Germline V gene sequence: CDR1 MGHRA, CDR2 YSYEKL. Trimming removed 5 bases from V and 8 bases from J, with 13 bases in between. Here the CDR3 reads CASSSSREDEQFF. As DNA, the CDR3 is TGCGCCAGCAGCTCAAGTAGGGAAGATGAGCAGTTCTTC.

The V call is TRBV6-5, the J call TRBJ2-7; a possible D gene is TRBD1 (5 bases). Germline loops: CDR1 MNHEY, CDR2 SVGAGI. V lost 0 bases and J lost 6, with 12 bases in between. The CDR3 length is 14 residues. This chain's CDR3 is CASSYSAPTGEQYF. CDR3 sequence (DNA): TGTGCCAGCAGTTACTCGGCCCCTACAGGCGAGCAGTACTTC.

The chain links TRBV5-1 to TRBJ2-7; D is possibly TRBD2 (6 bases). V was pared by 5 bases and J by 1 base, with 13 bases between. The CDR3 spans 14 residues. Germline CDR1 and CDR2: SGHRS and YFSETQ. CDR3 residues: CASRPPRESYEQYF. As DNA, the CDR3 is TGCGCCAGCAGACCTCCTCGGGAGTCCTACGAGCAGTACTTC.

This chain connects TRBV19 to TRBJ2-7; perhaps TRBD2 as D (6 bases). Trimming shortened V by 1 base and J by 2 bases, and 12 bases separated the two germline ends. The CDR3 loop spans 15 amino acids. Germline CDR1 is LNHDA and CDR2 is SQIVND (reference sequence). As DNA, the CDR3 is TGTGCCAGTAGTATAGCGGACGGGAGTCCCTACGAGCAGTACTTC. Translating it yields CASSIADGSPYEQYF. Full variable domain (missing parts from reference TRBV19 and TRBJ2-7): DGGITQSPKYLFRKEGQNVTLSCEQNLNHDAMYWYRQDPGQGLRLIYYSQIVNDFQKGDIAEGYSVSREKKESFPLTVTSAQKNPTAFYLCASSIADGSPYEQYFGPGTRLTVT.

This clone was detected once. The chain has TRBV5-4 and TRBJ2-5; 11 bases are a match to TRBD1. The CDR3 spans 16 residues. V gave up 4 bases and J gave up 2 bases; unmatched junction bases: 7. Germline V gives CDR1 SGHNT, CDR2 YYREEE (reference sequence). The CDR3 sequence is CASSPGTGGRQETQYF. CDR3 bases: TGTGCCAGCAGCCCCGGGACAGGGGGTAGGCAAGAGACCCAGTACTTC.

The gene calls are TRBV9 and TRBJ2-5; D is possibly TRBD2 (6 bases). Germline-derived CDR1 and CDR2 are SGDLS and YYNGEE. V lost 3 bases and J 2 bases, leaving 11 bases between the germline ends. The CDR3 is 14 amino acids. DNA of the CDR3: TGTGCCAGCAGCGCAATGGGGGGACAAGAGACCCAGTACTTC. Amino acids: CASSAMGGQETQYF.

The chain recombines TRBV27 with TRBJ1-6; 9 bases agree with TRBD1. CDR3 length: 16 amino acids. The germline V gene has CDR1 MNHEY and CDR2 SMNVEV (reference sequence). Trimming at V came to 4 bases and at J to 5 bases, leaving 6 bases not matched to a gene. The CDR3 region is CASSSRGTGNNSPLHF. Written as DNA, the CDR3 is TGTGCCAGCAGTTCCCGCGGGACAGGGAATAATTCACCCCTCCACTTT.

CDR3 region: CASAGTDKYNEQFF. In nucleotides, the CDR3 is TGCGCCAGCGCCGGGACAGACAAATACAATGAGCAGTTCTTC. The chain links TRBV5-1 to TRBJ2-1; 7 bases are shared with TRBD1. V gave up 7 bases and J gave up 4 bases; unmatched junction bases: 8. Germline loops: CDR1 SGHRS, CDR2 YFSETQ. This CDR3 has 14 residues. The entire variable domain, with the rest obtained from reference TRBV5-1 and TRBJ2-1, is as follows: KAGVTQTPRYLIKTRGQQVTLSCSPISGHRSVSWYQQTPGQGLQFLFEYFSETQRNKGNFPGRFSGRQFSNSRSEMNVSTLELGDSALYLCASAGTDKYNEQFFGPGTRLTVL.

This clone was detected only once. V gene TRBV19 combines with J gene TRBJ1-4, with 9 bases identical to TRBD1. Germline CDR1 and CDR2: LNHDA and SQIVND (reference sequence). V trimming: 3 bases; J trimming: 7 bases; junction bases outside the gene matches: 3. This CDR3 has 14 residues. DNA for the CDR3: TGTGCCAGTAGTATTGGGACAGGGCCTGAAAAACTGTTTTTT. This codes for CASSIGTGPEKLFF.

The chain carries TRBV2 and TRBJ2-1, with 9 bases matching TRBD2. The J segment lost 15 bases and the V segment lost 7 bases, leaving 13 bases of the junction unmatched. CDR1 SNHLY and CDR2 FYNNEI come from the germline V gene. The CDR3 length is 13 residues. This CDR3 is CASTMSSGGLMFF. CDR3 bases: TGTGCCAGCACCATGAGTAGCGGGGGCCTCATGTTCTTC. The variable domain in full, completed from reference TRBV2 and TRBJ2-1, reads EPEVTQTPSHQVTQMGQEVILRCVPISNHLYFYWYRQILGQKVEFLVSFYNNEISEKSEIFDDQFSVERPDGSNFTLKIRSTKLEDSAMYFCASTMSSGGLMFFGPGTRLTVL.

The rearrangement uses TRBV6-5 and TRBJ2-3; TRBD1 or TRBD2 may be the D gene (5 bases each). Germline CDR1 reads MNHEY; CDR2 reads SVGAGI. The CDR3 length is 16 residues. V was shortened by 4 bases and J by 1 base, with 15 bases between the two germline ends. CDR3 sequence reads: CASSFTRGAGTDTQYF. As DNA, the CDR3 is TGTGCCAGCAGTTTTACTAGAGGGGCCGGCACAGATACGCAGTATTTT.

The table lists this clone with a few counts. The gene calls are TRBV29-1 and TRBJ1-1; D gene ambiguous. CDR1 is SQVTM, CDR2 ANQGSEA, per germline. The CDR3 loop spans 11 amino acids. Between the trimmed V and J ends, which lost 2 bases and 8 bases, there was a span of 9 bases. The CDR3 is CSVEPGVEAFF. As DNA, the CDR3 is TGCAGCGTTGAACCGGGAGTCGAAGCTTTCTTT. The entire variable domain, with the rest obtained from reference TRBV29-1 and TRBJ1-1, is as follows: SAVISQKPSRDICQRGTSLTIQCQVDSQVTMMFWYRQQPGQSLTLIATANQGSEATYESGFVIDKFPISRPNLTFSTLTVSNMSPEDSSIYLCSVEPGVEAFFGQGTRLTVV.

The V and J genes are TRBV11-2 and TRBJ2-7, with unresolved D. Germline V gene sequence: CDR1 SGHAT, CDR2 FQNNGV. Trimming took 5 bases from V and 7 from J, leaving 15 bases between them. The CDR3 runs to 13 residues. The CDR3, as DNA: TGTGCCAGCAGCCCATCGGGCCTTGGGGAGCAGTACTTC. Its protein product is CASSPSGLGEQYF.

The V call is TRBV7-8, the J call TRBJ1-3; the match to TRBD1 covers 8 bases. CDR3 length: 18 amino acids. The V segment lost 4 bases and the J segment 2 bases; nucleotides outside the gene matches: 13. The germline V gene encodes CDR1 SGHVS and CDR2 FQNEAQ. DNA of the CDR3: TGTGCCAGCAGCTCCCGGATGGGACAGGCCGTTGCTGGAAACACCATATATTTT. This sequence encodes CASSSRMGQAVAGNTIYF.

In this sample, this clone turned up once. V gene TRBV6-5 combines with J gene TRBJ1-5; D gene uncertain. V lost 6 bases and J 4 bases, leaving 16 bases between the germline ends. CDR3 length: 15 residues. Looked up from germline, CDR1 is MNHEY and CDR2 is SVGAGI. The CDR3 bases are TGTGCCAGCAGCCCGATATTCTCGGGGAATCAGCCCCAGCATTTT. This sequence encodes CASSPIFSGNQPQHF.

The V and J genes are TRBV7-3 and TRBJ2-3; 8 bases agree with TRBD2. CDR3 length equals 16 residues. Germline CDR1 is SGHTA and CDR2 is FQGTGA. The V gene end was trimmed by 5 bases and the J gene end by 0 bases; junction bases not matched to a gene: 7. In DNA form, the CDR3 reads TGTGCCAGCAGCCTGGGGCTAGCGGGTAGCACAGATACGCAGTATTTT. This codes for CASSLGLAGSTDTQYF. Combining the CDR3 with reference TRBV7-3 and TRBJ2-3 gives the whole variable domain GAGVSQTPSNKVTEKGKYVELRCDPISGHTALYWYRQSLGQGPEFLIYFQGTGAADDSGLPNDRFFAVRPEGSVSTLKIQRTERGDSAVYLCASSLGLAGSTDTQYFGPGTRLTVL.

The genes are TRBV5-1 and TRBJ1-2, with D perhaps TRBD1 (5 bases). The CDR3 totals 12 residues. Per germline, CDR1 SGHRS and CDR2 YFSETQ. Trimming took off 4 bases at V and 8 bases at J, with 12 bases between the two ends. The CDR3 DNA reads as TGCGCCAGCAGCACGGACACCCCGGGCTACACCTTC. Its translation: CASSTDTPGYTF.